A selection of T cell receptor beta chains follows, all from one sample in a study of blood T cell repertoires in COVID-19. Clones were sequenced by immunoSEQ multiplex PCR, and TCRdb holds only the in-frame ones, with some missing. The sample contains just under 65,000 clones, about 78% of which appear only once. Sequenced: peripheral blood. These receptors were taken from a woman older than 75 with acute or convalescent COVID-19. CDR3s include the opening cysteine and the closing phenylalanine or tryptophan. Each record gives: J gene, D gene, V gene, clone size, CDR3 protein, CDR3 DNA. The D gene is left open where the match is weak. Size values are once, few and many counts, or a class for expanded clones, and some rows have none.

TRBJ1-1 | . | TRBV7-9 | once | CASSLVETGNTEAFF | TGTGCCAGCAGCTTAGTGGAGACAGGGAACACTGAAGCTTTCTTT
TRBJ2-3 | TRBD1 | TRBV9 | once | CASSRDRGPRTDTQYF | TGTGCCAGCAGCCGAGACAGGGGACCTCGCACAGATACGCAGTATTTT
TRBJ1-5 | TRBD1 | TRBV27 | . | CASSGDRGKAQHF | TGTGCCAGCAGTGGGGACAGGGGGAAGGCCCAGCATTTT
TRBJ2-7 | . | TRBV6-5 | . | CASCVGHPSSYEQYF | TGTGCCAGCTGCGTCGGACATCCCAGCTCCTACGAGCAGTACTTC
TRBJ2-7 | TRBD2 | TRBV18 | . | CASSRYSGRADYEQYF | TGTGCCAGCTCACGTTATAGCGGGAGGGCCGACTACGAGCAGTACTTC
TRBJ2-7 | . | TRBV28 | . | CASRQVSYEQYF | TGTGCCAGCAGACAGGTATCTTACGAGCAGTACTTC
TRBJ1-2 | . | TRBV30 | . | CAWSAGGALYGYTF | TGTGCCTGGAGTGCCGGAGGGGCTCTCTATGGCTACACCTTC
TRBJ2-1 | TRBD1 | TRBV11-2 | few | CASSLVTTGGNEQFF | TGTGCCAGCAGCTTAGTAACAACAGGGGGTAATGAGCAGTTCTTC
TRBJ1-1 | . | TRBV28 | . | CASSLAGVPGTEAFF | TGTGCCAGCAGTTTAGCAGGGGTCCCTGGCACTGAAGCTTTCTTT
TRBJ2-5 | TRBD1 | TRBV27 | . | CASRKGTGGPETQYF | TGTGCCAGCAGGAAGGGGACAGGGGGCCCAGAGACCCAGTACTTC
TRBJ1-4 | . | TRBV19 | . | CASRAASDEKLFF | TGTGCCAGTAGAGCGGCCAGCGATGAAAAACTGTTTTTT
TRBJ1-2 | . | TRBV7-2 | . | CASAPSRGTNYGYTF | TGTGCCAGCGCCCCTAGTCGAGGGACTAACTATGGCTACACCTTC
TRBJ1-5 | . | TRBV28 | . | CASSLSGYSNQPQHF | TGTGCCAGCAGCCTCTCGGGGTATAGCAATCAGCCCCAGCATTTT
TRBJ2-1 | TRBD1 | TRBV25-1 | . | CASSLDRALEQFF | TGTGCCAGCTCACTGGACAGGGCCCTTGAGCAGTTCTTC
TRBJ1-1 | . | TRBV27 | . | CASTPRGGNTEAFF | TGTGCCAGCACCCCCCGGGGAGGGAACACTGAAGCTTTCTTT
TRBJ2-7 | . | TRBV5-1 | . | CASSSTTRGEQYF | TGCGCCAGCAGCTCGACGACCCGGGGCGAGCAGTACTTC